A selection of T cell receptor beta chains follows, all from one sample in a study of early T cells in non-severe SARS-CoV-2 infection. TCRdb recomputed calls from the 5' RACE reads with MiXCR, one row per CDR3 protein. The sample has more than 20,000 distinct CDR3 sequences, around 3.3% seen once. The sequenced sample was whole blood. These receptors came from an adult who was a healthcare worker with PCR-confirmed SARS-CoV-2 infection or an uninfected control (not recorded which). The CDR3 runs from the conserved cysteine through the conserved F or W. D genes are given only for firm matches. The size entry is marked missing in some rows and otherwise reads once, few, many or a size class.

TRBJ2-7,TRBV6-2/TRBV6-3,NA,few,TGTGCCAGCAGTCGAGGGGGAACCTACGAGCAGTACTTC,CASSRGGTYEQYF
TRBJ2-7,TRBV7-2,TRBD2,many,TGTGCCAGCAGCCTTGCGAGGAGGGCCAGGGACTATCCCGAAACAAGATACGATTGGGGGCAGTACTTC,CASSLARRARDYPETRYDWGQYF
TRBJ2-7,TRBV6-2/TRBV6-3,NA,many,TGTGCCAGCAGTTACTCGCCCCCAAGGGAGCAGTACTTC,CASSYSPPREQYF
TRBJ2-1,TRBV11-3,NA,many,TGTGCCAGCAGCCCCCGACAGCCAAGTCCCAATGAGCAGTTCTTC,CASSPRQPSPNEQFF
TRBJ2-3,TRBV10-2,TRBD2,many,TGCGCCAGCAGTAGGACTAGCGGGGCCGAGAGCACAGATACGCAGTATTTT,CASSRTSGAESTDTQYF
TRBJ1-2,TRBV5-1,NA,many,TGCGCCAGCAGCTTGGCCAGTTCAGGATGGCGAGATGGCTACACCTTC,CASSLASSGWRDGYTF
TRBJ1-1,TRBV9,NA,few,TGTGCCAGCAGCCCCTTATCTATCATGAACACTGAAGCTTTCTTT,CASSPLSIMNTEAFF
TRBJ1-2,TRBV20-1,NA,few,TGCAGTCCCCCCTTGACCGGCTACACCTTC,CSPPLTGYTF
TRBJ2-1,TRBV7-2,NA,many,TGTGCCAGCAGCTTAGACTTCGCGGCCTACCCGTCTGAGCAGTTCTTC,CASSLDFAAYPSEQFF
TRBJ1-6,TRBV7-6,TRBD1,NA,TGTGCCAGCAGTCGGGACAGGGCTGGTAATTCACCCCTCCACTTT,CASSRDRAGNSPLHF
TRBJ2-3,TRBV7-6,NA,NA,TGTGCCAGCAGCTCCGACTTGAATACGCAGTATTTT,CASSSDLNTQYF
TRBJ2-2,TRBV4-1,NA,many,TGCGCCAGCAACAGGGTAGGCACCGGGGAGCTGTTTTTT,CASNRVGTGELFF
TRBJ1-2,TRBV6-5,NA,medium-sized,TGTGCCAGCAGTCAAGGACCCCTGGGCTACACCTTC,CASSQGPLGYTF
TRBJ2-3,TRBV12-3/TRBV12-4,NA,many,TGTGCCAGCACCCTGTGGGGGGATGGCACAGATACGCAGTATTTT,CASTLWGDGTDTQYF
TRBJ2-3,TRBV7-9,NA,many,TGTGCCAGCAGCTTATCTCAGGCGGATACGCAGTATTTT,CASSLSQADTQYF
TRBJ2-2,TRBV11-2,TRBD1,NA,TGTGCCAGCAGCTACGACAGGGGGACGCTCACCGGGGAGCTGTTTTTT,CASSYDRGTLTGELFF
TRBJ2-1,TRBV11-1,TRBD2,many,TGTGCCAGCAGCCCGGTTAGCGGGAGGGAGTCAAATGAGCAGTTCTTC,CASSPVSGRESNEQFF
TRBJ2-3,TRBV4-2,TRBD2,few,TGTGCCAGCAGCCAAGCGGGTGGACTAGGGGATACGCAGTATTTT,CASSQAGGLGDTQYF
TRBJ1-3,TRBV7-9,NA,few,TGTGCCAGCTGGACTGGGGGGTTCTCTGGAAACACCATATATTTT,CASWTGGFSGNTIYF
TRBJ2-3,TRBV7-8,NA,medium-sized,TGTGCCAGCAGCACCGGACCCCACACAGATACGCAGTATTTT,CASSTGPHTDTQYF
TRBJ2-1,TRBV10-3,NA,many,TGTGCCATCAGCCAGCCAGCCAGACTAGACAATGAGCAGTTCTTC,CAISQPARLDNEQFF
TRBJ2-7,TRBV20-1,NA,many,TGCAGTGCTCTGGGCCTTTACGAGCAGTACTTC,CSALGLYEQYF
TRBJ2-1,TRBV5-1,NA,few,TGCGCCAGCAGCTTGACGGACGGAGAGCAGTTCTTC,CASSLTDGEQFF
TRBJ2-5,TRBV20-1,TRBD2,many,TGCAGTGCTTACCCCACTAGCGGGGGACAAGAGACCCAGTACTTC,CSAYPTSGGQETQYF
TRBJ2-7,TRBV28,NA,many,TGTGCCAGCAGTTTAGGTACAGGGTGGACCTACGAGCAGTACTTC,CASSLGTGWTYEQYF
TRBJ2-6,TRBV5-1,TRBD2,NA,TGCGCCAGCAGCTTGGATGGGACTATGAGCTCTGGGGCCAACGTCCTGACTTTC,CASSLDGTMSSGANVLTF
TRBJ2-7,TRBV6-2/TRBV6-3,NA,many,TGTGCCAGCAGTTACCGGGTCCCCTACGAGCAGTACTTC,CASSYRVPYEQYF
TRBJ1-6,TRBV4-2,TRBD1,few,TGTGCCAGCAGTGCCCTAAACAGGGGAAGTAATTCACCCCTCCACTTT,CASSALNRGSNSPLHF
TRBJ1-1,TRBV6-2/TRBV6-3,NA,NA,TGTGCCAGCAGTTACTCATGGACGGGGAACACTGAAGCTTTCTTT,CASSYSWTGNTEAFF
TRBJ1-4,TRBV20-1,NA,many,TGCAGTGCCCAGACAGTAACTAATGAAAAACTGTTTTTT,CSAQTVTNEKLFF
TRBJ2-1,TRBV12-3/TRBV12-4,NA,few,TGTGCCAGCAGCGGGGGAGCGGTCTCCTACAATGAGCAGTTCTTC,CASSGGAVSYNEQFF
TRBJ1-4,TRBV20-1,NA,many,TGCAGTGCTAGAAAACTGTTTTTT,CSARKLFF
TRBJ2-1,TRBV19,TRBD1,many,TGTGCCAGTAGTTTCCCGGGACAGGAGCAGTTCTTC,CASSFPGQEQFF
TRBJ1-5,TRBV29-1,NA,medium-sized,TGCAGCGTTGCCGCAGGGATTAATCAGCCCCAGCATTTT,CSVAAGINQPQHF
TRBJ2-7,TRBV7-2,TRBD1,NA,TGTGCCAGCAGCTTATCCGGGACAGGGAGCGATGAGCAGTACTTC,CASSLSGTGSDEQYF
TRBJ2-3,TRBV6-1,NA,NA,TGTGCCAGCAGTGAGTGGGAGGATACGCAGTATTTT,CASSEWEDTQYF
TRBJ2-5,TRBV7-3,NA,NA,TGTGCCAGCAGCCCCCGGGGGAGTAGCGAGACCCAGTACTTC,CASSPRGSSETQYF
TRBJ1-1,TRBV11-1,NA,NA,TGTGCCAGCAGCTTACTAATACAGGTCGAAGCTTTCTTT,CASSLLIQVEAFF
TRBJ2-7,TRBV6-5,NA,many,TGTGCCAGCAGCCCCACCGCGTCCGTATTCGAGCAGTACTTC,CASSPTASVFEQYF
TRBJ2-1,TRBV6-6,TRBD1,many,TGTGCCAGCAGTTACTCGAGGGGCGGGACAGGGGATGGTGAGCAGTTCTTC,CASSYSRGGTGDGEQFF
TRBJ2-1,TRBV4-3,NA,many,TGCGCCAGCAGCCAAGATTTTGGGGGTTACAATGAGCAGTTCTTC,CASSQDFGGYNEQFF
TRBJ2-3,TRBV28,NA,many,NA,CASSSSGQGNADTQYF
TRBJ2-4,TRBV6-5,NA,NA,TGTGCCAGCAGTTACTCGAGAGGGGCAAGGGCCAAAAACATTCAGTACTTC,CASSYSRGARAKNIQYF
TRBJ2-1,TRBV9,TRBD2,many,TGTGCCAGCAGCGTAGGTCGGCTAGCGGGGGGATACAATGAGCAGTTCTTC,CASSVGRLAGGYNEQFF
TRBJ2-2,TRBV7-3,NA,NA,TGTGCCAGCAGCGGAGGAGGGGGAACGACCGGGGAGCTGTTTTTT,CASSGGGGTTGELFF
TRBJ2-1,TRBV12-3/TRBV12-4,NA,few,TGTGCCAGCACCTTCGGGCGGCAGGGCTACAATGAGCAGTTCTTC,CASTFGRQGYNEQFF
TRBJ2-7,TRBV3-1,NA,many,TGTGCCAGCAGCGAGGCAGGCGGTGGAGGCGAGCAGTACTTC,CASSEAGGGGEQYF
TRBJ2-7,TRBV5-4,NA,many,TGTGCCAGCAGCTCCTCAACCGGGACAAGAAACGAGCAGTACTTC,CASSSSTGTRNEQYF
TRBJ1-5,TRBV28,NA,many,TGTGCCAGCACCGACCCAGGGGTATCAAGCAATCAGCCCCAGCATTTT,CASTDPGVSSNQPQHF
TRBJ2-1,TRBV19,TRBD2,many,TGTGCCAGTAGAACTAGCGGGAGGGCCTACAATGAGCAGTTCTTC,CASRTSGRAYNEQFF
TRBJ2-2,TRBV20-1,NA,many,TGCAGTGCTAGCGGTTCGTCCCCCGGGGCCGGGGAGCTGTTTTTT,CSASGSSPGAGELFF
TRBJ1-5,TRBV7-6,NA,many,TGTGCCAGCAGCCCCTACAGAGGGGATCAGCCCCAGCATTTT,CASSPYRGDQPQHF
TRBJ2-2,TRBV6-2/TRBV6-3,NA,many,TGTGCCAGCAGTTATTTGGGACGCCGGGAGCTGTTTTTT,CASSYLGRRELFF
TRBJ2-7,TRBV11-2,TRBD2,few,TGTGCCAGCAGCTTAGGACCCAGCGGGAGCTCCGAGCAGTACTTC,CASSLGPSGSSEQYF